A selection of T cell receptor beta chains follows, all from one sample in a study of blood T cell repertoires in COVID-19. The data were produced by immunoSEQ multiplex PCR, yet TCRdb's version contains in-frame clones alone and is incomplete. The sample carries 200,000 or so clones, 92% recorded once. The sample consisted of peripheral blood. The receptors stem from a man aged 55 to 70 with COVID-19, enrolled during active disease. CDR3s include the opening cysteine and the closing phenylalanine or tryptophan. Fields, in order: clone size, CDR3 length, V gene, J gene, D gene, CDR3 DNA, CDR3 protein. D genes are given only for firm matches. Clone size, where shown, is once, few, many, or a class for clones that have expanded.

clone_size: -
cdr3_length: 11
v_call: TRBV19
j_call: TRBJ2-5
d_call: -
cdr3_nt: TGTGCCAGTGGATTCGGGTGGACCCAGTACTTC
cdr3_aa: CASGFGWTQYF

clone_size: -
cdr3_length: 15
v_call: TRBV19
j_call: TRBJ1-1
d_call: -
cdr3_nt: TGTGCCAGTAGTGTCGGGGGATCCATGAACACTGAAGCTTTCTTT
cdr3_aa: CASSVGGSMNTEAFF

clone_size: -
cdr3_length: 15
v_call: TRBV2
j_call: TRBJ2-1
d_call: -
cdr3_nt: TGTGCCAGCAGTGGTCCAACTATTACCTACAATGAGCAGTTCTTC
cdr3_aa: CASSGPTITYNEQFF

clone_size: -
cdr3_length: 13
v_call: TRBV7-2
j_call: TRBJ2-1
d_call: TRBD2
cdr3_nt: TGTGCCAGCAGATACGGGACTAGGGGTGAGCAGTTCTTC
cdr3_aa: CASRYGTRGEQFF

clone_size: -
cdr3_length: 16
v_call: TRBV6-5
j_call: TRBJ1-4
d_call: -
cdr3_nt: TGTGCCAGCAGTTACTCACCGGGAGCAGAGGATGAAAAACTGTTTTTT
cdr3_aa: CASSYSPGAEDEKLFF

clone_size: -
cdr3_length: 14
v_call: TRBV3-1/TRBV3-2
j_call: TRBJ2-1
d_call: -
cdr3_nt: TGTGCCAGCAGCCTGACAGGGGAGGGAAATGAGCAGTTCTTC
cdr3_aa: CASSLTGEGNEQFF

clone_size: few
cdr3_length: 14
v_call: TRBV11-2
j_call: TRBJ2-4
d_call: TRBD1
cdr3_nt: TGTGCCAGCAGCCCGCAGCGACAGGGAAAGATTCAGTACTTC
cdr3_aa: CASSPQRQGKIQYF

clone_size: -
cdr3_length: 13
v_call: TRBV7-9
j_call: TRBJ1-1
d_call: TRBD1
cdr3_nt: TGTGCCAGCAACCAAGGGGGCGGAACTGAAGCTTTCTTT
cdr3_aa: CASNQGGGTEAFF

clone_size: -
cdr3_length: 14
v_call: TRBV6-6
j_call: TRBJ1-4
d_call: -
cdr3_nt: TGTGCCAGCAGTTACAACAGGGATAATGAAAAACTGTTTTTT
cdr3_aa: CASSYNRDNEKLFF

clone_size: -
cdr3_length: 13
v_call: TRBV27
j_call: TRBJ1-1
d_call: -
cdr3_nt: TGTGCCAGCAGTTTCCGACAGGCCAATGAAGCTTTCTTT
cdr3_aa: CASSFRQANEAFF

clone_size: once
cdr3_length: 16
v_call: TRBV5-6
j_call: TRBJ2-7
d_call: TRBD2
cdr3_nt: TGTGCCAGCAGCGGAGGGACTAGCGGGGGGTTATACGAGCAGTACTTC
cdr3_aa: CASSGGTSGGLYEQYF

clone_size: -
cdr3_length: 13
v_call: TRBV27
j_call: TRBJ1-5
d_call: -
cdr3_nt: TGTGCCAGCAGTTTCGATTCGGATCAGCCCCAGCATTTT
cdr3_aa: CASSFDSDQPQHF

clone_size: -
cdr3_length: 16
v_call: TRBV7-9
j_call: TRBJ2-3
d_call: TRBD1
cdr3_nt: TGTGCCAGCAGCCCAAGACAGGGGGAGGGCACAGATACGCAGTATTTT
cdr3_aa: CASSPRQGEGTDTQYF

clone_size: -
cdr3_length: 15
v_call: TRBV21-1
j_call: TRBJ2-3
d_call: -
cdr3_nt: TGTGCCAGCAGCAAAGTGGGGCTTAGCACAGATACGCAGTATTTT
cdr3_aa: CASSKVGLSTDTQYF

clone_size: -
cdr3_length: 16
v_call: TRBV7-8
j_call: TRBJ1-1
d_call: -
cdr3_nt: TGTGCCAGCAGCTTCGGGGCAGGGACTTTGAACACTGAAGCTTTCTTT
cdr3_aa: CASSFGAGTLNTEAFF

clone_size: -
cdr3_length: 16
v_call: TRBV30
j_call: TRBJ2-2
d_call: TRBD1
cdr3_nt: TGTGCCTGGAGCCGGGACAGGGTAGTAAACACCGGGGAGCTGTTTTTT
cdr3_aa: CAWSRDRVVNTGELFF

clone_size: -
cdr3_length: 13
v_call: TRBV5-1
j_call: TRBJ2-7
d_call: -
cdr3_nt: TGCGCCAGCAGCTTGTACAGGGACCACGAGCAGTACTTC
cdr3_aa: CASSLYRDHEQYF

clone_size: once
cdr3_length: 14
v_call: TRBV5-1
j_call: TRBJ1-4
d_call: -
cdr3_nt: TGCGCCAGCAGGGGAAATACAGGGAATGAAAAACTGTTTTTT
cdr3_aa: CASRGNTGNEKLFF

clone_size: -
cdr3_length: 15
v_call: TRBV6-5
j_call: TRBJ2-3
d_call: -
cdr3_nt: TGTGCCAGCAGGCCGTCAGGGGTTTGGGCAGATACGCAGTATTTT
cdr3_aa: CASRPSGVWADTQYF

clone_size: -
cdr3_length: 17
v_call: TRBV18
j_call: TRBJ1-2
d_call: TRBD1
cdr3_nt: TGTGCCAGCTCACCAGATGGGACAGGGGGCAGAGGCTATGGCTACACCTTC
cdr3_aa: CASSPDGTGGRGYGYTF

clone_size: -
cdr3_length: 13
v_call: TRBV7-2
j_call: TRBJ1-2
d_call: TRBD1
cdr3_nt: TGTGCCAGCAGCCCCGGACAGGGGCGAGGCTACACCTTC
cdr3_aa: CASSPGQGRGYTF

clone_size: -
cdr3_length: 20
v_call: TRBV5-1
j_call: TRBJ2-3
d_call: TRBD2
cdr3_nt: TGCGCCAGCAGCTCGCCCGGGACTAGCGGGGGGGCCCAAAAAGCTAATACGCAGTATTTT
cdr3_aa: CASSSPGTSGGAQKANTQYF

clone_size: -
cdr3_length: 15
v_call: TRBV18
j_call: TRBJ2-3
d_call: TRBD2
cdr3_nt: TGTGCCAGCAACACCGCGGGGGGGAGTGTAAATACGCAGTATTTT
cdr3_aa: CASNTAGGSVNTQYF

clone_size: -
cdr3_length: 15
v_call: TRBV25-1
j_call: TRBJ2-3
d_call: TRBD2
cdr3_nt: TGTGCCAGCAGTGATACTAGCGGGGGCGTCGATACGCAGTATTTT
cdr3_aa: CASSDTSGGVDTQYF

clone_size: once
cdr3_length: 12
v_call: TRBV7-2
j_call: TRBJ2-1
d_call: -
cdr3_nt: TGTGCCAGCAGCTTAGCAGTCAGTGAGCAGTTCTTC
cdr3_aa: CASSLAVSEQFF

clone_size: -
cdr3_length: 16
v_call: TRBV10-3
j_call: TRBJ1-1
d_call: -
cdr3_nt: TGTGCCATCAGTGAGGGAGGGCAGATCATGAACACTGAAGCTTTCTTT
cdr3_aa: CAISEGGQIMNTEAFF

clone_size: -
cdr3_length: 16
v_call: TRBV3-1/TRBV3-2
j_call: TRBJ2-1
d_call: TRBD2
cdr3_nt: TGTGCCAGCAGCCACGCCGGGACTAGCAAGGGGAGTGAGCAGTTCTTC
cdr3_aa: CASSHAGTSKGSEQFF

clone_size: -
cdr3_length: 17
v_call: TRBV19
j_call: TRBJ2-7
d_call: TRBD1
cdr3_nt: TGTGCCAGTAGTACCACCCCGCGGCAGGGGGCTTCCGACGAGCAGTACTTC
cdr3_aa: CASSTTPRQGASDEQYF

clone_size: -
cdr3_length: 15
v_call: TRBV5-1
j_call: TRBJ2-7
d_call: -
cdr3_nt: TGCGCCAGCAGCCCCGATTGGGGAGCCTCCTACGAGCAGTACTTC
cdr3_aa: CASSPDWGASYEQYF

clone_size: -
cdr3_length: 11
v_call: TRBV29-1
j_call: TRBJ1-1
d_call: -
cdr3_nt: TGCAGCGCTCCCTCCAACACTGAAGCTTTCTTT
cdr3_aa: CSAPSNTEAFF

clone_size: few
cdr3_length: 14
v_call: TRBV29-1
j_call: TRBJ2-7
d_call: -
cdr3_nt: TGCAGCGCTGAATCAGGGGACGGCCCCTACGAGCAGTACTTC
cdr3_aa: CSAESGDGPYEQYF

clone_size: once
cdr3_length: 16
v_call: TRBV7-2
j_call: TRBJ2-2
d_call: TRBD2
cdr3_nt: TGTGCCAGCAGCTTTAAAGCGGGGGGGCAAACCGGGGAGCTGTTTTTT
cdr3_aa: CASSFKAGGQTGELFF

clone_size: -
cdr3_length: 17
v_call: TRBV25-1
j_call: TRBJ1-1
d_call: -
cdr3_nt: TGTGCCAGCAGTGAATATGGGGGGGCCCGGGCGGAGACTGAAGCTTTCTTT
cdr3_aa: CASSEYGGARAETEAFF

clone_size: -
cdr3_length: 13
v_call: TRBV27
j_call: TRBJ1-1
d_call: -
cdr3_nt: TGTGCCAGCAGGGGGAGGGCGAACACTGAAGCTTTCTTT
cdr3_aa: CASRGRANTEAFF

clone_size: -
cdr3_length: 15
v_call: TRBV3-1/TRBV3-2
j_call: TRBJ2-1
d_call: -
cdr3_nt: TGTGCCAGCAGCCAAGATCGCCAGGGTTGGAATGAGCAGTTCTTC
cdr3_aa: CASSQDRQGWNEQFF

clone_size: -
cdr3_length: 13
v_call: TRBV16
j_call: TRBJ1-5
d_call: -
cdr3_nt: TGTGCCAGCAGCCAATCTGGCCAACAGCCCCAGCATTTT
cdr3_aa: CASSQSGQQPQHF

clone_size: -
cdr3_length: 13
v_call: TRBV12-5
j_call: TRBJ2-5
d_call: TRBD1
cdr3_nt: TGTGCTAGTGGAAGGGACAGACAAGAGACCCAGTACTTC
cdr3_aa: CASGRDRQETQYF

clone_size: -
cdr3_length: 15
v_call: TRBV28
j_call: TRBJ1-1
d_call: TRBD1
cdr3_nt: TGTGCCAGCACGGGACAGGGGGCGGGGATCACTGAAGCTTTCTTT
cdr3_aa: CASTGQGAGITEAFF

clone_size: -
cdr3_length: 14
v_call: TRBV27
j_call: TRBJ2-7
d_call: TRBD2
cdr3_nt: TGTGCCAGCAGTCTTTCGGGACTAACCTACGAGCAGTACTTC
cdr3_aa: CASSLSGLTYEQYF

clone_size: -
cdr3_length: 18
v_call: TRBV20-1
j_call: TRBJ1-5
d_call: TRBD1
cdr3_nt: TGCAGTGCTAGTCGCTTAAGGGGACAGGGTTTGGGCAATCAGCCCCAGCATTTT
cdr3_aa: CSASRLRGQGLGNQPQHF

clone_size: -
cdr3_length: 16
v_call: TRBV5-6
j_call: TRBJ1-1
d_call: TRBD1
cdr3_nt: TGTGCCAGCAGCTGGGGGACAGGCCTTAAGAACACTGAAGCTTTCTTT
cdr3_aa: CASSWGTGLKNTEAFF

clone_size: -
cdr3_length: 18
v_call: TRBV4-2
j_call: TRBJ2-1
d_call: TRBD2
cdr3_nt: TGTGCCAGCAGCCAAGATTCTAGCGGGAGTTCCAGGTACAATGAGCAGTTCTTC
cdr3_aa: CASSQDSSGSSRYNEQFF

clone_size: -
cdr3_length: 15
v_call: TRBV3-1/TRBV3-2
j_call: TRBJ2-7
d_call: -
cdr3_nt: TGTGCCAGCAGCCAAGGTAACCAGGGGTCCTACGAGCAGTACTTC
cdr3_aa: CASSQGNQGSYEQYF

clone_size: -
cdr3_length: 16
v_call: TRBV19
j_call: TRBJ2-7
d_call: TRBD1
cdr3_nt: TGTGCCAGTAGTCCCCAAGGGACAGGGGGCAGGTACGAGCAGTACTTC
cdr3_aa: CASSPQGTGGRYEQYF

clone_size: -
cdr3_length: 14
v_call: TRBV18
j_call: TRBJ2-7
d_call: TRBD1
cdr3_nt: TGTGCCAGCTCACCCGGGACAGGGCACTACGAGCAGTACTTC
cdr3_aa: CASSPGTGHYEQYF

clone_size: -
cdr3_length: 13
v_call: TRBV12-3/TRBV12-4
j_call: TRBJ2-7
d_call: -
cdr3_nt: TGTGCCAGCAGTTTAGCGGAGACCTACGAGCAGTACTTC
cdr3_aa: CASSLAETYEQYF

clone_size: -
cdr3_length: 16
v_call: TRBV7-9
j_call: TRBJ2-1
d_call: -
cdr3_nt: TGTGCCAGCAGCGAACTGGTAGGGGCCGTGGTGGATGAGCAGTTCTTC
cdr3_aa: CASSELVGAVVDEQFF

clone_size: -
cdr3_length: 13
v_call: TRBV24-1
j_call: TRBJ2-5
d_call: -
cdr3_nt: TGTGCCACCAGTCGAGGAGGGAGTGAGACCCAGTACTTC
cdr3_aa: CATSRGGSETQYF

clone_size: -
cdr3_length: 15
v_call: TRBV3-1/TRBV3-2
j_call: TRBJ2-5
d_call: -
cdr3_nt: TGTGCCAGCAGCCAACGCGGGACTGACCAAGAGACCCAGTACTTC
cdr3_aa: CASSQRGTDQETQYF

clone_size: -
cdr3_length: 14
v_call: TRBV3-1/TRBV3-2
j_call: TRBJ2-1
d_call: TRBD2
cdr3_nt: TGTGCCAGCAGCCGGGCGGGGGGGTGGAATGAGCAGTTCTTC
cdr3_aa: CASSRAGGWNEQFF

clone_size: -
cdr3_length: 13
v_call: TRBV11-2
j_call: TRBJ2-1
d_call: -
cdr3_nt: TGTGCCAGCAGCTCGCTATCTAGGAATGAGCAGTTCTTC
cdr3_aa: CASSSLSRNEQFF